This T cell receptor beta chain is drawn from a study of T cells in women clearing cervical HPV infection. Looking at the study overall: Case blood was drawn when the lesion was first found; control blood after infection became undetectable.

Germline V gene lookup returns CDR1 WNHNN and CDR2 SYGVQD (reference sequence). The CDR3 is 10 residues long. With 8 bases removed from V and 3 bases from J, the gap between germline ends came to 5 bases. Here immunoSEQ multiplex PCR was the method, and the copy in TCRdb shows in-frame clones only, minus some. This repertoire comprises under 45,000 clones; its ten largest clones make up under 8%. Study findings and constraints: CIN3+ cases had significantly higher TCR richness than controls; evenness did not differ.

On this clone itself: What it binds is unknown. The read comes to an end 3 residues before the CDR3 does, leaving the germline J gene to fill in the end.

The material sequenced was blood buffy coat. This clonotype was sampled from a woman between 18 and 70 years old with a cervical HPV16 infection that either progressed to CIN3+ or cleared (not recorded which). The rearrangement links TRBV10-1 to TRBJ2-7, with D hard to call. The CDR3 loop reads CASPYYEQYF. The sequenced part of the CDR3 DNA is TGCGCCAGCCCCTACTACGAG.